This record covers a single T cell receptor (beta chain). Its antigen is not identified. Repertoires were generated with immunoSEQ multiplex PCR, while TCRdb's copy carries only in-frame clones and drops some. The table has around 30,000 clones, 65% to 80% seen once. This entry comes from a study of vaccination effects on CD4 cells after COVID-19. Turning to the study itself: The participants, recipients of two vaccine doses, got either BNT162b2 or mRNA-1273. Study results and limitations: Clones from infection and from vaccination both contracted markedly late after vaccination.

This CDR3 is built from 16 residues. V lost 1 base to trimming and J lost 2 bases; unmatched junction nucleotides: 7. Germline V gene data show CDR1 as KGHSY and CDR2 as FQNENV. Viral peptide pool expansion of antigen-specific CD4+ T cells preceded sequencing in the ViraFEST assay. Researchers isolated CD4+ T cells once approximately ten days of culture had elapsed. This person's SARS-CoV-2 infection, confirmed by PCR, occurred between March and December 2020. A few million PBMC per well were cultured with around 10 IU/ml IL-2 and about 10 ug/ml peptides. Days 3 and 7 saw half the medium replaced with IL-2 medium.

This clonotype originated in a human donor who had a prior SARS-CoV-2 infection. Sequenced material: CD4+ T cells from PBMCs cultured with HCoV-NL63 spike peptides, taken before COVID-19 vaccination. The chain uses TRBV16 and TRBJ2-7, with 8 bases identical to TRBD1. The CDR3 is CASSQYRQGQTYEQYF. Written as DNA, the CDR3 is TGTGCCAGCAGCCAATACCGACAGGGGCAGACCTACGAGCAGTACTTC.